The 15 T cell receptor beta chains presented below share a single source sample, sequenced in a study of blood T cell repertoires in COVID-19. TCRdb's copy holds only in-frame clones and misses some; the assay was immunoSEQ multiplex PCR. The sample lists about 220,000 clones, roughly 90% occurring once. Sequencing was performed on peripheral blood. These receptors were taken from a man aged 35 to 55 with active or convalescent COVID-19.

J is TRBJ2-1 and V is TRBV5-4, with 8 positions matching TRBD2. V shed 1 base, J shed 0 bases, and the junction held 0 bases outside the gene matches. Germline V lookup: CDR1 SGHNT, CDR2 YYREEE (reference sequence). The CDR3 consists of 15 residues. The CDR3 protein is CASSLTSGSYNEQFF. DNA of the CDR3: TGTGCCAGCAGCTTGACTAGCGGCTCCTACAATGAGCAGTTCTTC.

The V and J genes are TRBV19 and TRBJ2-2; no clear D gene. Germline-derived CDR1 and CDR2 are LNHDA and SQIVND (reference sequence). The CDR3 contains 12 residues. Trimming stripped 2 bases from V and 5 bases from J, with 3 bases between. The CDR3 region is CASSIITGELFF. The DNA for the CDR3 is TGTGCCAGTAGTATAATAACCGGGGAGCTGTTTTTT.

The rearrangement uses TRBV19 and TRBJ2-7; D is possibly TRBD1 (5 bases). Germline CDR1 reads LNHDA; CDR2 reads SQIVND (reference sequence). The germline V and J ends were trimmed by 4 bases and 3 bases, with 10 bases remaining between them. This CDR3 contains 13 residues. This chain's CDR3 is CASSRGTRYEQYF. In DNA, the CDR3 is TGTGCCAGTAGTAGGGGCACACGCTACGAGCAGTACTTC.

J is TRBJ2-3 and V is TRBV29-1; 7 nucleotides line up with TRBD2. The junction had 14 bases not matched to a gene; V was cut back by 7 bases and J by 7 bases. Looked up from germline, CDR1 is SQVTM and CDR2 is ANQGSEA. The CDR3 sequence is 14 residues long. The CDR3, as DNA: TGCAGCGCGGAGGGGCGGGGGTCCAGGTATACGCAGTATTTT. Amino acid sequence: CSAEGRGSRYTQYF.

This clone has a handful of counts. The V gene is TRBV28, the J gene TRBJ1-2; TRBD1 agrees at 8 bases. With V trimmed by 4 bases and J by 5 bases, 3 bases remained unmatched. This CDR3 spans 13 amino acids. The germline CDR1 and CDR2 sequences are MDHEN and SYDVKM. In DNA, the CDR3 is TGTGCCAGCAGTTCAGGGGGCGCATATGGCTACACCTTC. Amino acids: CASSSGGAYGYTF.

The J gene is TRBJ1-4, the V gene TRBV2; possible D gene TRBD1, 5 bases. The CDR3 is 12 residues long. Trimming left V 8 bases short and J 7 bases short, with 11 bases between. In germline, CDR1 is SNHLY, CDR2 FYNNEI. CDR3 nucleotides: TGTGCCAGCCAGGGAAGTGGTGAAAAACTGTTTTTT. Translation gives CASQGSGEKLFF.

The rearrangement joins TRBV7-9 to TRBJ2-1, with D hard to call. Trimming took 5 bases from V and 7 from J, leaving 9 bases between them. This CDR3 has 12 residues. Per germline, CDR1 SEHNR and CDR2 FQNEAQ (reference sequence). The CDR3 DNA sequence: TGTGCCAGCAGCCGGTTACAGAATGAGCAGTTCTTC. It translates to CASSRLQNEQFF.

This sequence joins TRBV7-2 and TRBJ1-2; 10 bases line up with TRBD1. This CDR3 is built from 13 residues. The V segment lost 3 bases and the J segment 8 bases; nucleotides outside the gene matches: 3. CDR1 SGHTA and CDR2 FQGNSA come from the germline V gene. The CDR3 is CASSLDRGYGYTF. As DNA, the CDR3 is TGTGCCAGCAGCTTGGACAGGGGGTACGGCTACACCTTC.

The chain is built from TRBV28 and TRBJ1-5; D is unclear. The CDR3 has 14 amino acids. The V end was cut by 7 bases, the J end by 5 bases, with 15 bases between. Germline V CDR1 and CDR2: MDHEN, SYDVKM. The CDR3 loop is CASTLGSPHQPQHF. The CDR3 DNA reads TGTGCCAGCACCTTAGGGAGTCCTCATCAGCCCCAGCATTTT.

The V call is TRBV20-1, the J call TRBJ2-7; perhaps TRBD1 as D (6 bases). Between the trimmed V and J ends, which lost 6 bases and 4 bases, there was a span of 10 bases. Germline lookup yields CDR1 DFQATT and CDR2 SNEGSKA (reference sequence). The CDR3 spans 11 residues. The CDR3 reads CSAKQGYEQYF. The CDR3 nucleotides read TGCAGTGCAAAACAGGGTTACGAGCAGTACTTC.

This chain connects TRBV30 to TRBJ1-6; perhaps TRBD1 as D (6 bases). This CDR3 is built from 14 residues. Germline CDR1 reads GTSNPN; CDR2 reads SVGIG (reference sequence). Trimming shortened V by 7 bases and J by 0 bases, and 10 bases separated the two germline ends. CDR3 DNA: TGTGCCTCGGACAGCCTCTCCTATAATTCACCCCTCCACTTT. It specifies CASDSLSYNSPLHF.

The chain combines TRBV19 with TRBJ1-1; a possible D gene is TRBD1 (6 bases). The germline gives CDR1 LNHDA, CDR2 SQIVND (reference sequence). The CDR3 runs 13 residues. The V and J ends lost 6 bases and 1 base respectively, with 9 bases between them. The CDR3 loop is CASRMDRNTEAFF. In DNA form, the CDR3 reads TGTGCCAGTAGAATGGACAGGAACACTGAAGCTTTCTTT.

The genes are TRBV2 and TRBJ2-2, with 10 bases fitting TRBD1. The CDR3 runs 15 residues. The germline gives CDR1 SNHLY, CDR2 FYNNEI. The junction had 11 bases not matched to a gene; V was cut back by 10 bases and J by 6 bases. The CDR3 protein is CATLDRGLGSGELFF. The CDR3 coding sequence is TGTGCCACCCTCGACAGGGGGCTTGGTTCCGGGGAGCTGTTTTTT.

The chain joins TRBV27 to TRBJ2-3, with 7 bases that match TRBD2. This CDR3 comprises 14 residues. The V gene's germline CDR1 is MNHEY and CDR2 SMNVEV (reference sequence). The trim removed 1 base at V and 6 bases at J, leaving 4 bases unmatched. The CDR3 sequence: CASSLWEGTDTQYF. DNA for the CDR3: TGTGCCAGCAGTTTATGGGAGGGGACGGATACGCAGTATTTT.

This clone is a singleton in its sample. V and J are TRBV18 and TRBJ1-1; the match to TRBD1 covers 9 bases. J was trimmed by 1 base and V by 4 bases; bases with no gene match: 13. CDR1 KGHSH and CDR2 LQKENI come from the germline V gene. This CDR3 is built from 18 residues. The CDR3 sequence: CASSRKGQGINRNTEAFF. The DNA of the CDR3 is TGTGCCAGCTCACGGAAGGGACAGGGTATTAACAGGAACACTGAAGCTTTCTTT.